These 8 T cell receptor beta chains originate from one sample sequenced in a study of blood T cell repertoires in COVID-19. Produced via immunoSEQ multiplex PCR; TCRdb's table is partial and in-frame only. The sample lists around 370,000 clones, approximately 91% seen once, with 6% to 8% in the top ten. The sequencing sample was made of peripheral blood. The source of these receptors is a woman in her 70s with COVID-19, enrolled during active disease.

This rearrangement joins TRBV18 to TRBJ2-1; 9 nucleotides align to TRBD2. The CDR3 loop spans 15 amino acids. CDR1 and CDR2 from the germline V gene are KGHSH and LQKENI. The ends lost 1 base at V and 2 bases at J; junction bases unmatched: 0. CDR3 nucleotides: TGTGCCAGCTCACCACTAGCGGGGGCCTACAATGAGCAGTTCTTC. Residues: CASSPLAGAYNEQFF.

The chain links TRBV27 to TRBJ2-3; D gene uncertain. The CDR3 is made up of 12 amino acids. From germline, CDR1 is MNHEY and CDR2 SMNVEV (reference sequence). With 6 bases removed from V and 2 bases from J, the gap between germline ends came to 6 bases. The CDR3, as DNA: TGTGCCAGCAGGAGCACCACAGATACGCAGTATTTT. It codes for CASRSTTDTQYF.

V and J are TRBV19 and TRBJ2-2, with 7 positions matching TRBD1. Trimming removed 8 bases from V and 1 base from J; junction bases left unmatched: 7. CDR1 LNHDA and CDR2 SQIVND come from the germline V gene (reference sequence). The length of the CDR3 is 15 residues. CDR3 bases: TGTGCCAGTGGGTACAGGGGCGTGAACACCGGGGAGCTGTTTTTT. As protein: CASGYRGVNTGELFF.

This chain connects TRBV5-6 to TRBJ1-6, with 7 bases lining up with TRBD1. The junction had 10 bases not matched to a gene; V was cut back by 0 bases and J by 7 bases. CDR3 length: 17 residues. The germline CDR1 and CDR2 sequences are SGHDT and YYEEEE. The CDR3, as DNA: TGTGCCAGCAGCTTGGTGGAGGGGGCGTTTTCGAATTCACCCCTCCACTTT. Translation: CASSLVEGAFSNSPLHF.

The rearrangement links TRBV10-3 to TRBJ1-2, with no clear D. V lost 0 bases and J 4 bases, leaving 12 bases between the germline ends. Germline V gives CDR1 ENHRY, CDR2 SYGVKD. This CDR3 is 15 amino acids long. CDR3 sequence (DNA): TGTGCCATCAGTGAGTCGAGGCAGAAATCCTATGGCTACACCTTC. This encodes CAISESRQKSYGYTF.

The V call is TRBV11-2, the J call TRBJ2-3; 12 nucleotides line up with TRBD1. The V and J ends lost 5 bases and 4 bases, in that order; junction bases with no gene match: 7. The CDR3 runs to 16 residues. Germline-derived CDR1 and CDR2 are SGHAT and FQNNGV. CDR3: CASSLTGTGGADTQYF. CDR3 sequence (DNA): TGTGCCAGCAGCCTAACCGGGACAGGGGGCGCAGATACGCAGTATTTT.

V gene TRBV24-1 combines with J gene TRBJ2-3; D unclear. The V gene's germline CDR1 is KGHDR and CDR2 SFDVKD. This CDR3 region has 15 residues. Trimming removed 3 bases at V and 6 bases at J, with 15 bases between. The CDR3 protein is CATSDRVGALDTQYF. The CDR3 coding sequence is TGTGCCACCAGTGATCGGGTAGGTGCGCTGGATACGCAGTATTTT.

This clone was observed once. The CDR3 nucleotides read TGCAGTGCTAGTCCAGCAACTAATGAAAAACTGTTTTTT. The encoded protein is CSASPATNEKLFF. V gene TRBV20-1 combines with J gene TRBJ1-4; no reliable D call. Looked up from germline, CDR1 is DFQATT and CDR2 is SNEGSKA (reference sequence). The CDR3 totals 13 residues. Between the trimmed V and J ends, which lost 3 bases and 0 bases, there was a span of 5 bases.